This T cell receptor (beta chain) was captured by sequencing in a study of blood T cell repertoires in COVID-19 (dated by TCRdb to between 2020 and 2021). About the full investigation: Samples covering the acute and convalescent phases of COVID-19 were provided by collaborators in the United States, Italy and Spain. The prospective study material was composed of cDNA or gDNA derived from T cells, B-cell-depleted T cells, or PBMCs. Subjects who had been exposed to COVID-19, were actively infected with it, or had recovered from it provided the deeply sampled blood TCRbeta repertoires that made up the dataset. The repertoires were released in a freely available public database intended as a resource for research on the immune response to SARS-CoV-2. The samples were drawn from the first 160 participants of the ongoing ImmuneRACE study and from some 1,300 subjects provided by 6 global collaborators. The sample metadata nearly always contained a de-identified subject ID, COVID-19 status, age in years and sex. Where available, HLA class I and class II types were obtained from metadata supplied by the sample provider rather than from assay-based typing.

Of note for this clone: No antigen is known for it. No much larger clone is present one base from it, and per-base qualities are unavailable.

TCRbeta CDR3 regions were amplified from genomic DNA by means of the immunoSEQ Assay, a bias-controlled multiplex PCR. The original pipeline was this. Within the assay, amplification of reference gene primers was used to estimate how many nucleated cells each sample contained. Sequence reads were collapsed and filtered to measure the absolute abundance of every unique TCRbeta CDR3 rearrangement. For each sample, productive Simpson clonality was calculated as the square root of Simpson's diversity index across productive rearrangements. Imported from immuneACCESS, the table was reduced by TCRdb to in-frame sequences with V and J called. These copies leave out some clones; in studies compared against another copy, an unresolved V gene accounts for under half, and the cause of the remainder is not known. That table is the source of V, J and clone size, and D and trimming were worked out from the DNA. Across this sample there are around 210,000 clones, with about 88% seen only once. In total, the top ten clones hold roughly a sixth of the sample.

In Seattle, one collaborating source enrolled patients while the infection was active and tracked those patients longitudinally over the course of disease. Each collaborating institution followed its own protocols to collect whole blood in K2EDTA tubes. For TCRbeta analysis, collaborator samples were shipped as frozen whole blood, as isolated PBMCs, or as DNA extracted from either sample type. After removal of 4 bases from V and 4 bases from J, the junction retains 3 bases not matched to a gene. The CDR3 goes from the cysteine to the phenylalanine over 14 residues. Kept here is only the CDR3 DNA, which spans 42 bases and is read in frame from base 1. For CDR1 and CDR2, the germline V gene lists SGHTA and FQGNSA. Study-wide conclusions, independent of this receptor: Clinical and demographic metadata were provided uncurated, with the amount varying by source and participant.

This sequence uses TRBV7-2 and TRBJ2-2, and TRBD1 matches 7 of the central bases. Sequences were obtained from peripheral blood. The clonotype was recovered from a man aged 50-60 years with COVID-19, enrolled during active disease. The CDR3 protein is CASSYGQATGELFF. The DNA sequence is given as TGTGCCAGCAGCTATGGACAGGCCACCGGGGAGCTGTTTTTT.